A single TCR beta chain is shown here with its context. This sample was included in a study of T-cell memory formation after mild COVID-19. In TCRdb, the 5' RACE reads were re-called with MiXCR into one record per CDR3 protein. The sample includes tens of thousands of distinct CDR3 sequences, nearly 25% seen only once; the top ten take under 55%. This TCR was sampled from a man aged 18 to 29 who had mild COVID-19 (a few samples of this study predate the infection). Cell type and time point are not known. The material sequenced was PBMCs or a T cell subset sorted from them (not recorded which).

The CDR3 nucleotides are TGTGCCAGCAGTTTATCGTTTCCCCCCCCCAAGGGGCCTCGCGCAGATACGCAGTATTTT. Amino acid sequence: CASSLSFPPPKGPRADTQYF. The J gene is TRBJ2-3, the V gene TRBV27, with D possibly matching TRBD1 (5 bases). The germline V gene has CDR1 MNHEY and CDR2 SMNVEV (reference sequence). CDR3 length equals 20 residues. V lost 0 bases to trimming and J lost 4 bases, with 26 bases between them.